A single sample is the source of the 15 T cell receptor beta chains below, sequenced in a study of blood T cell repertoires in COVID-19 (dated by TCRdb to 2018 to 2021). The library was obtained by the immunoSEQ multiplex PCR assay. Drawn from immuneACCESS, this table holds only the in-frame rearrangements with V and J called that TCRdb kept. Clones are partly lost; checked studies trace under half to an unresolved V gene and leave the rest unexplained. This sample has roughly 380,000 clones in its table, and more than 65% of those were observed once. The top ten hold around 1% of the sample. The sequencing sample was made of peripheral blood. Receptors were obtained from a human donor with acute or convalescent COVID-19. The donor label of this sample is uncertain.

The chain has TRBV6-6 and TRBJ1-1; D unclear. This CDR3 has 12 amino acids. V was shortened by 6 bases and J by 1 base, with 6 bases between the two germline ends. Germline V gene data show CDR1 as MNHNY and CDR2 as SVGAGI (reference sequence). The CDR3 nucleotides are TGTGCCAGCAGCCTGTCGAACACTGAAGCTTTCTTT. Its translation: CASSLSNTEAFF.

The rearrangement links TRBV10-2 to TRBJ2-7; 9 nucleotides agree with TRBD2. Germline CDR1 and CDR2: WSHSY and SAAADI. The CDR3 runs 14 residues. Germline trimming cut 8 bases from V and 3 bases from J; bases unmatched to any gene: 8. The CDR3 bases are TGCGCCAGCCTATCTAGCGGGGCTATCTACGAGCAGTACTTC. As protein: CASLSSGAIYEQYF.

This chain uses TRBV5-8 with TRBJ2-1; possible D gene TRBD2, 6 bases. The length of the CDR3 is 15 residues. Germline lookup yields CDR1 SGHTS and CDR2 YDEGEE. Trimming shortened V by 0 bases and J by 7 bases, and 14 bases separated the two germline ends. The CDR3 sequence: CASSLVGGGRNEQFF. CDR3 coding DNA: TGTGCCAGCAGCTTGGTTGGGGGAGGCCGGAATGAGCAGTTCTTC.

This clone was detected once. V is TRBV7-6 and J is TRBJ2-1, with TRBD1 identical over 8 bases. V dropped 5 bases and J dropped 4; count of bases not matched to a gene: 10. Germline CDR1 SGHVS, CDR2 FNYEAQ. The CDR3 extends over 16 amino acids. The CDR3 here is CASSGHRGVGYNEQFF. The CDR3 DNA is TGTGCCAGCAGCGGACACAGGGGGGTGGGATACAATGAGCAGTTCTTC.

CDR3 coding DNA: TGTGCCAGCTCACCACCTGTCAGGGGGCCACTATCCGAAGCTTTCTTT. This codes for CASSPPVRGPLSEAFF. The genes are TRBV18 and TRBJ1-1; 8 nucleotides match TRBD1. Germline V CDR1 and CDR2: KGHSH, LQKENI. V lost 0 bases and J lost 8; bases outside the gene matches: 11. CDR3 length: 16 amino acids.

The chain joins TRBV2 to TRBJ1-1; possible D gene TRBD1, 5 bases. The CDR3 loop spans 14 amino acids. V shed 3 bases and J shed 2 bases, with 10 bases lying between them. From germline, CDR1 is SNHLY and CDR2 FYNNEI. The CDR3 DNA sequence: TGTGCCAGCAGTGACTGGGGCTCAAACACTGAAGCTTTCTTT. It yields the protein CASSDWGSNTEAFF.

Only one count was recorded for this clone. The V call is TRBV18, the J call TRBJ2-5; a possible D gene is TRBD2 (5 bases). This CDR3 is 14 amino acids long. In germline, CDR1 is KGHSH, CDR2 LQKENI. V was trimmed by 2 bases and J by 5 bases, leaving 12 bases between them. Here the CDR3 DNA reads TGTGCCAGCTCACCAGTCGGAGGTGTGGAGACCCAGTACTTC. As protein: CASSPVGGVETQYF. The full variable domain, rest sourced from reference TRBV18 and TRBJ2-5, is NAGVMQNPRHLVRRRGQEARLRCSPMKGHSHVYWYRQLPEEGLKFMVYLQKENIIDESGMPKERFSAEFPKEGPSILRIQQVVRGDSAAYFCASSPVGGVETQYFGPGTRLLVL.

This chain links TRBV18 with TRBJ1-2, with 9 bases lining up with TRBD1. J gave up 4 bases and V 4 bases, and 13 bases lay outside the gene matches. The CDR3 totals 17 residues. Germline CDR1 is KGHSH and CDR2 is LQKENI. CDR3 region: CASSLRTGADHFYGYTF. The DNA for the CDR3 is TGTGCCAGCTCACTACGGACAGGGGCCGATCACTTCTATGGCTACACCTTC. The full variable domain, with the rest looked up from reference TRBV18 and TRBJ1-2, is NAGVMQNPRHLVRRRGQEARLRCSPMKGHSHVYWYRQLPEEGLKFMVYLQKENIIDESGMPKERFSAEFPKEGPSILRIQQVVRGDSAAYFCASSLRTGADHFYGYTFGSGTRLTVV.

The genes are TRBV29-1 and TRBJ1-2; D perhaps matches TRBD1 (5 bases). Germline V CDR1 and CDR2: SQVTM, ANQGSEA. The CDR3 consists of 13 residues. The V end lost 2 bases, the J end lost 4 bases, and 11 bases lay between the germline ends. The CDR3 region has the DNA TGCAGCGTTGAAAGCTACAGGAGCTATGGCTACACCTTC. Translating it yields CSVESYRSYGYTF.

This chain uses TRBV24-1 with TRBJ2-1, with 10 positions matching TRBD2. The junction had 7 bases not matched to a gene; V was cut back by 6 bases and J by 6 bases. This CDR3 has 15 residues. CDR1 is KGHDR and CDR2 is SFDVKD in the germline V gene. The CDR3 region has the DNA TGTGCCACCAGTACAGCGGGAGGGCCTCTCAATGAGCAGTTCTTC. Its protein is CATSTAGGPLNEQFF.

The chain couples TRBV6-5 to TRBJ1-1; maybe TRBD1 (5 bases). This CDR3 has 15 amino acids. Germline V lookup: CDR1 MNHEY, CDR2 SVGAGI. Trimming left V 2 bases short and J 0 bases short, with 10 bases between. The CDR3 region has the DNA TGTGCCAGCAGTTACATTCGGGGGTTGAACACTGAAGCTTTCTTT. This codes for CASSYIRGLNTEAFF.

This chain uses TRBV3-1 (or the pseudogene TRBV3-2) with TRBJ2-7; the D is unclear. The CDR3 loop spans 14 amino acids. Germline CDR1 LGHDT, CDR2 YNNKEL (reference sequence). Trimming pared 3 bases from V and 6 bases from J, leaving 15 bases between. The CDR3 DNA is TGTGCCAGCAGCCACCTCTCCGCCACTGGCGAGCAGTACTTC. Protein product: CASSHLSATGEQYF.

This clone has only one observation. The chain links TRBV12-3 or TRBV12-4 to TRBJ1-1; D is uncertain. V lost 6 bases to trimming and J lost 6 bases, with 14 bases between them. This CDR3 comprises 13 residues. The DNA of the CDR3 is TGTGCCAGCAGCCGATTGGGAGGCTCTGAAGCTTTCTTT. Amino acids: CASSRLGGSEAFF.

The chain has TRBV5-1 and TRBJ1-1, with 8 bases lining up with TRBD1. CDR1 and CDR2 (germline): SGHRS, YFSETQ. The CDR3 loop spans 15 amino acids. Germline trimming cut 5 bases from V and 1 base from J; bases unmatched to any gene: 7. The CDR3 spells CASRPTGGGNTEAFF. The CDR3 nucleotides read TGCGCCAGCAGGCCCACAGGGGGTGGGAACACTGAAGCTTTCTTT. Filled out from reference TRBV5-1 and TRBJ1-1, the complete variable domain reads KAGVTQTPRYLIKTRGQQVTLSCSPISGHRSVSWYQQTPGQGLQFLFEYFSETQRNKGNFPGRFSGRQFSNSRSEMNVSTLELGDSALYLCASRPTGGGNTEAFFGQGTRLTVV.

This chain links TRBV5-6 with TRBJ1-1; D is unresolved. V lost 2 bases and J 11 bases, leaving 16 bases between the germline ends. This CDR3 comprises 13 residues. Germline CDR1 is SGHDT and CDR2 is YYEEEE. The CDR3 reads CASSFRPGERAFF. The DNA for the CDR3 is TGTGCCAGCAGCTTTAGGCCAGGTGAGCGGGCTTTCTTT.